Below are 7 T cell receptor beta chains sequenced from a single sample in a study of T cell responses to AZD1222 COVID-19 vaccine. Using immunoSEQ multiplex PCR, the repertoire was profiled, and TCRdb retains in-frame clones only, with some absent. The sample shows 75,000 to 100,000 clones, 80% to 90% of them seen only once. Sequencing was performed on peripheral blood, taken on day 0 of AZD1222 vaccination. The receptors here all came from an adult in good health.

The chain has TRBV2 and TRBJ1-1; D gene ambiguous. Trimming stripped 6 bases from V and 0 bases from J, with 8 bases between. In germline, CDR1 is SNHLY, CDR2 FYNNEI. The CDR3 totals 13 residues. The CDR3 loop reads CASSDLLNTEAFF. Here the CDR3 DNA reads TGTGCCAGCAGCGATCTTTTGAACACTGAAGCTTTCTTT.

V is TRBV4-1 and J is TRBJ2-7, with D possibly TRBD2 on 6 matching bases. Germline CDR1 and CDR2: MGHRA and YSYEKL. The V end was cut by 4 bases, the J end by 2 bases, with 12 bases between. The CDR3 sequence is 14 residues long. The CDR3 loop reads CASSPGLNTYEQYF. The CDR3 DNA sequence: TGCGCCAGCAGCCCGGGACTTAACACCTACGAGCAGTACTTC.

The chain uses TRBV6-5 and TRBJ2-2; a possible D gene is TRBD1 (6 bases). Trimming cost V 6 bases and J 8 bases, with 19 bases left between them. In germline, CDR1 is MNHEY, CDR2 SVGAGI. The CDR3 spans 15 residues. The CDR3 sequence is CASRAYRASLGELFF. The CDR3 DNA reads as TGTGCCAGCAGGGCCTACAGGGCGTCTCTAGGGGAGCTGTTTTTT.

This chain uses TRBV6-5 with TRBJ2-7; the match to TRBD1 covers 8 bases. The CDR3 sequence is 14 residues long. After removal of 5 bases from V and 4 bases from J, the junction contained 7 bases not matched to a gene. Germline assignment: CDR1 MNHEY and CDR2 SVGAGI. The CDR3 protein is CASSHGQGGYEQYF. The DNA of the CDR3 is TGTGCCAGCAGTCACGGACAGGGTGGATACGAGCAGTACTTC.

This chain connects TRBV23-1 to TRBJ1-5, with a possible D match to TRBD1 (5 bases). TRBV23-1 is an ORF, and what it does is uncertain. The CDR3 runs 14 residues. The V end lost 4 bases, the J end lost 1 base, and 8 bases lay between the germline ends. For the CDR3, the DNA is TGCGCCAGCAGTCTCCGGGACAGCAATCAGCCCCAGCATTTT. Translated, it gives CASSLRDSNQPQHF.

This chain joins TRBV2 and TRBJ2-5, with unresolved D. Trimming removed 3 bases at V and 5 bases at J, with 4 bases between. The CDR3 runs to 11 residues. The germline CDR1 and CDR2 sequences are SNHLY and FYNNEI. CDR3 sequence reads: CASSEAETQYF. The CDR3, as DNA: TGTGCCAGCAGTGAGGCCGAGACCCAGTACTTC.

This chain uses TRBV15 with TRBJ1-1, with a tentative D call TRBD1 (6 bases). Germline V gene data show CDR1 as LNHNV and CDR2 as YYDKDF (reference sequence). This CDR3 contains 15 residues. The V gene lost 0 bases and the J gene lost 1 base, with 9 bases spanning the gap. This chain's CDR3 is CATSRDRGGNTEAFF. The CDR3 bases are TGTGCCACCAGCAGAGATCGAGGGGGGAACACTGAAGCTTTCTTT.